Presented here are 31 T cell receptor beta chains from one specimen sequenced in a study of cytomegalovirus exposure and HLA in healthy donors. The assay was immunoSEQ multiplex PCR, and TCRdb's table has in-frame clones only and misses some. The sample records roughly 330,000 clones, roughly 87% being singletons. The sample consisted of PBMCs. These receptors were obtained from a woman aged 25 to 39 in good health and CMV-seropositive.

The J gene is TRBJ2-5, the V gene TRBV19, with D possibly being TRBD2 (6 bases). CDR3 size: 15 residues. Trimming took off 1 base at V and 5 bases at J, with 14 bases between the two ends. Germline lookup yields CDR1 LNHDA and CDR2 SQIVND (reference sequence). Written as DNA, the CDR3 is TGTGCCAGTAGTATAGGGCCCTACGGAGGGGAGACCCAGTACTTC. Amino acid sequence: CASSIGPYGGETQYF.

This chain joins TRBV2 and TRBJ1-4; 9 bases align to TRBD1. The CDR3 has 14 amino acids. V lost 2 bases, J lost 12 bases, and 7 bases stayed unmatched. Germline CDR1 is SNHLY and CDR2 is FYNNEI. The CDR3 DNA sequence: TGTGCCAGCAGTGAATACAGGACAGGGGAGGAACTGTTTTTT. It yields the protein CASSEYRTGEELFF.

The V gene is TRBV28, the J gene TRBJ2-7, with D possibly being TRBD2 (5 bases). CDR3 length: 15 amino acids. Trimming left V 6 bases short and J 4 bases short, with 19 bases between. CDR1 and CDR2 from the germline V gene are MDHEN and SYDVKM. CDR3 coding DNA: TGTGCCAGCAGCATGTCACCTAGCACGGGGTACGAGCAGTACTTC. Amino acid sequence: CASSMSPSTGYEQYF.

This rearrangement joins TRBV5-1 to TRBJ1-3, with 10 bases that match TRBD1. From germline, CDR1 is SGHRS and CDR2 YFSETQ. This CDR3 has 16 residues. Trimming took 3 bases from V and 0 from J; bases not matched to a gene: 3. The CDR3: CASSWDRGVSGNTIYF. The CDR3, as DNA: TGCGCCAGCAGCTGGGACAGGGGAGTCTCTGGAAACACCATATATTTT.

The rearrangement links TRBV4-3 to TRBJ2-2; D possibly corresponds to TRBD1 (6 bases). Trimming stripped 0 bases from V and 4 bases from J, with 9 bases between. Germline V gene sequence: CDR1 LGHNA, CDR2 YSLEER. CDR3 length equals 15 residues. CDR3 in amino acids: CASSQEVTGTGELFF. CDR3 nucleotides: TGCGCCAGCAGCCAAGAAGTGACAGGCACCGGGGAGCTGTTTTTT.

V gene TRBV29-1 combines with J gene TRBJ2-3; 10 bases align to TRBD2. This CDR3 comprises 15 residues. V dropped 0 bases and J dropped 6; count of bases not matched to a gene: 6. The germline CDR1 and CDR2 sequences are SQVTM and ANQGSEA. CDR3 sequence (DNA): TGCAGCGTTGAAGATCGAGCGGGGGGGCCGGATACGCAGTATTTT. Its protein is CSVEDRAGGPDTQYF.

The V call is TRBV11-2, the J call TRBJ2-5, with 10 bases that match TRBD2. The germline gives CDR1 SGHAT, CDR2 FQNNGV. Trimming took 5 bases from V and 4 from J; bases not matched to a gene: 4. The CDR3 runs 14 residues. The CDR3 is CASSRRTSGETQYF. The CDR3 DNA reads as TGTGCCAGCAGCAGAAGGACTAGCGGAGAGACCCAGTACTTC.

This chain uses TRBV2 with TRBJ2-2, with 11 bases matching TRBD2. V was clipped by 7 bases and J by 4 bases; unmatched bases: 5. Germline V CDR1 and CDR2: SNHLY, FYNNEI. The CDR3 is made up of 15 amino acids. The CDR3 DNA reads TGTGCCAGCACGGCAACTAGCGGGAGCACCGGGGAGCTGTTTTTT. It translates to CASTATSGSTGELFF. Using reference TRBV2 and TRBJ2-2 for the parts outside the CDR3, the full variable domain is EPEVTQTPSHQVTQMGQEVILRCVPISNHLYFYWYRQILGQKVEFLVSFYNNEISEKSEIFDDQFSVERPDGSNFTLKIRSTKLEDSAMYFCASTATSGSTGELFFGEGSRLTVL.

The chain has TRBV10-3 and TRBJ2-3, with 7 bases that match TRBD1. The CDR3 is made up of 13 amino acids. Unmatched junction bases numbered 10, after V lost 11 bases and J lost 5 bases. Germline V gives CDR1 ENHRY, CDR2 SYGVKD. CDR3 DNA sequence: TGTGCCGCCCAGGACAGGCCCGTAGATACGCAGTATTTT. Protein sequence: CAAQDRPVDTQYF.

DNA for the CDR3: TGTGCCTGGATGGGGACAGGGGGTGGGACCCAGTACTTC. Its translation is CAWMGTGGGTQYF. The chain uses TRBV30 and TRBJ2-5, with 11 bases identical to TRBD1. The CDR3 is 13 residues long. V lost 4 bases, J lost 7 bases, and 5 bases stayed unmatched. Germline assignment: CDR1 GTSNPN and CDR2 SVGIG (reference sequence).

The chain combines TRBV18 with TRBJ2-5; D is unresolved. Trimming stripped 2 bases from V and 0 bases from J, with 7 bases between. The CDR3 length is 14 residues. The germline V gene encodes CDR1 KGHSH and CDR2 LQKENI. As DNA, the CDR3 is TGTGCCAGCTCACCAAGGCAGTACCAAGAGACCCAGTACTTC. Its protein product is CASSPRQYQETQYF.

This clone was seen a handful of times. This chain uses TRBV2 with TRBJ1-2; TRBD1 matches 8 bases. Germline CDR1 SNHLY, CDR2 FYNNEI. The CDR3 has 13 amino acids. Losses at the gene ends were 1 base for V and 8 bases for J; bases not matched to a gene: 3. The CDR3 sequence: CASSEVGDRGYTF. CDR3 DNA: TGTGCCAGCAGTGAAGTCGGGGACAGGGGCTACACCTTC.

V is TRBV11-3 and J is TRBJ2-3, with D unresolved. CDR3 length: 14 residues. The germline gives CDR1 SGHNT, CDR2 YENEEA. Deletions cut 2 bases from V and 5 bases from J, with 11 bases between. CDR3 protein: CASSLRPGGDTQYF. CDR3 coding DNA: TGTGCCAGCAGCTTACGGCCCGGTGGAGATACGCAGTATTTT.

The CDR3 coding sequence is TGTGCCAGTAGTATGGTTTGGCAGATAAACACCGGGGAGCTGTTTTTT. It yields the protein CASSMVWQINTGELFF. This sequence joins TRBV19 and TRBJ2-2; no definite D call. The CDR3 is made up of 16 amino acids. Trimming took off 3 bases at V and 2 bases at J, with 13 bases between the two ends. In germline, CDR1 is LNHDA, CDR2 SQIVND (reference sequence).

This chain uses TRBV7-9 with TRBJ2-3; maybe TRBD2 (6 bases). V gave up 4 bases and J gave up 7 bases, with 18 bases separating them. The CDR3 is 15 residues long. CDR1 and CDR2 (germline): SEHNR, FQNEAQ (reference sequence). CDR3 in amino acids: CASSSGLRLANTQYF. The CDR3 nucleotides are TGTGCCAGCAGCTCGGGACTCCGACTCGCTAATACGCAGTATTTT.

J is TRBJ2-3 and V is TRBV14; unclear D gene. Germline V gene sequence: CDR1 SGHDN, CDR2 FVKESK. This CDR3 is 12 amino acids long. V dropped 1 base and J dropped 6 bases, with 5 bases sitting between them. The CDR3 DNA reads TGTGCCAGCAGCCAAGCTTTGGATACGCAGTATTTT. Encoded protein: CASSQALDTQYF.

The V gene is TRBV6-5, the J gene TRBJ2-7; 9 bases are a match to TRBD1. This CDR3 contains 14 residues. Germline-derived CDR1 and CDR2 are MNHEY and SVGAGI. J was trimmed by 5 bases and V by 2 bases; bases with no gene match: 4. The CDR3, as DNA: TGTGCCAGCAGTTACGGGACAGGGACCAACGAGCAGTACTTC. It yields the protein CASSYGTGTNEQYF.

This clone was counted a few times. CDR3 protein: CASRAGYTEAFF. DNA for the CDR3: TGTGCCAGCAGAGCAGGATACACTGAAGCTTTCTTT. J is TRBJ1-1 and V is TRBV6-1; no clear D gene. This CDR3 comprises 12 residues. Trimming left V 6 bases short and J 3 bases short, with 8 bases between. CDR1 is MNHNS, CDR2 SASEGT, per germline.

The V call is TRBV2, the J call TRBJ2-7; TRBD1 agrees at 7 bases. The CDR3 length is 15 residues. The germline V gene has CDR1 SNHLY and CDR2 FYNNEI. J was trimmed by 1 base and V by 0 bases; bases with no gene match: 3. CDR3 amino acids: CASSEAAGGSYEQYF. CDR3 DNA sequence: TGTGCCAGCAGTGAAGCGGCAGGGGGATCCTACGAGCAGTACTTC.

V and J are TRBV6-7 and TRBJ1-4; 7 bases agree with TRBD1. TRBV6-7 is annotated as an ORF whose role is uncertain. The ends lost 3 bases at V and 7 bases at J; junction bases unmatched: 11. The CDR3 runs to 16 residues. The CDR3 reads CASSYYQTGSFEKLFF. The CDR3 DNA is TGTGCCAGCAGTTATTACCAGACAGGGTCGTTTGAAAAACTGTTTTTT.

The CDR3 spells CASSVESQGKAFF. The CDR3 DNA reads as TGTGCCAGCAGCGTAGAGTCTCAGGGTAAAGCTTTCTTT. The chain couples TRBV9 to TRBJ1-1, with a tentative D call TRBD1 (5 bases). There are 13 residues in the CDR3. Germline lookup yields CDR1 SGDLS and CDR2 YYNGEE. V was cut by 0 bases and J by 9 bases, with 12 bases left in between. Drawing the rest from reference TRBV9 and TRBJ1-1, the complete variable domain is DSGVTQTPKHLITATGQRVTLRCSPRSGDLSVYWYQQSLDQGLQFLIQYYNGEERAKGNILERFSAQQFPDLHSELNLSSLELGDSALYFCASSVESQGKAFFGQGTRLTVV.

The V call is TRBV4-3, the J call TRBJ2-5; the match to TRBD2 covers 8 bases. Germline CDR1 LGHNA, CDR2 YSLEER. The V gene end was trimmed by 0 bases and the J gene end by 4 bases; junction bases not matched to a gene: 10. The CDR3 extends over 17 amino acids. As DNA, the CDR3 is TGCGCCAGCAGCCAAGATAGTGGCGGCGGGAGGAGAGAGACCCAGTACTTC. This translates into CASSQDSGGGRRETQYF.

The gene calls are TRBV5-1 and TRBJ2-1, with TRBD1 identical over 10 bases. V lost 3 bases, J lost 5 bases, and 2 bases stayed unmatched. CDR3 length equals 14 residues. Germline CDR1 reads SGHRS; CDR2 reads YFSETQ. The DNA of the CDR3 is TGCGCCAGCAGCTGGACAGGGGGACACAATGAGCAGTTCTTC. Translating it yields CASSWTGGHNEQFF.

V gene TRBV7-8 combines with J gene TRBJ2-1; 12 nucleotides line up with TRBD2. Per germline, CDR1 SGHVS and CDR2 FQNEAQ. V was pared by 5 bases and J by 6 bases, with 5 bases of the junction left unmatched. The CDR3 extends over 15 amino acids. The CDR3 DNA is TGTGCCAGCAGCCCCCGGACTAGCGGGATCAATGAGCAGTTCTTC. Encoded protein: CASSPRTSGINEQFF.

The chain combines TRBV27 with TRBJ1-1; no definite D call. The germline CDR1 and CDR2 sequences are MNHEY and SMNVEV (reference sequence). V dropped 7 bases and J dropped 0 bases, with 15 bases sitting between them. CDR3 length: 15 residues. Written as DNA, the CDR3 is TGTGCCAGCAACTCCTGGGAGTCTATGAACACTGAAGCTTTCTTT. Protein: CASNSWESMNTEAFF.

The genes are TRBV28 and TRBJ1-1; D ambiguous. CDR1 is MDHEN, CDR2 SYDVKM, per germline. Trimming shortened V by 2 bases and J by 5 bases, and 9 bases separated the two germline ends. This CDR3 is built from 13 residues. The DNA of the CDR3 is TGTGCCAGCAGTTTAGGTGTGGGGACTGAAGCTTTCTTT. Translation: CASSLGVGTEAFF.

V usage is TRBV28 and J usage is TRBJ1-1, with a weak D call TRBD1 (6 bases). Trimming removed 7 bases at V and 5 bases at J, with 20 bases between. Germline V gene sequence: CDR1 MDHEN, CDR2 SYDVKM. The CDR3 length is 15 residues. The CDR3 nucleotides read TGTGCCAGCACCAACTCGGGGGGGCGCAGTACTGAAGCTTTCTTT. It is translated as CASTNSGGRSTEAFF.

This clone was recorded a few times. The chain links TRBV4-1 to TRBJ2-7; D is uncertain. The CDR3 totals 15 residues. V lost 2 bases to trimming and J lost 3 bases, with 14 bases between them. Germline CDR1 and CDR2: MGHRA and YSYEKL. CDR3 DNA sequence: TGCGCCAGCAGCCAACAGACGGCCCTTGGCTACGAGCAGTACTTC. This codes for CASSQQTALGYEQYF.

This sequence joins TRBV4-2 and TRBJ2-7; unclear D gene. There are 15 residues in the CDR3. V shed 0 bases and J shed 7 bases, with 16 bases lying between them. CDR1 and CDR2 (germline): LGHNA, YNFKEQ. The CDR3 region is CASSQEADGTFEQYF. In DNA, the CDR3 is TGTGCCAGCAGCCAAGAGGCGGACGGCACTTTTGAGCAGTACTTC.

The sample holds one count of this clone. This chain links TRBV30 with TRBJ1-2; no definite D call. The CDR3 consists of 11 residues. Germline V gene data show CDR1 as GTSNPN and CDR2 as SVGIG (reference sequence). V gave up 5 bases and J gave up 0 bases, with 4 bases separating them. CDR3 amino acids: CAWFTNYGYTF. The CDR3 nucleotides read TGTGCCTGGTTCACTAACTATGGCTACACCTTC.

This chain links TRBV28 with TRBJ1-2; D remains ambiguous. V was trimmed by 3 bases and J by 4 bases, leaving 15 bases between them. The germline V gene has CDR1 MDHEN and CDR2 SYDVKM. The CDR3 spans 15 residues. The CDR3 DNA sequence: TGTGCCAGCAGTTTTTTAAGTACACGGATCTATGGCTACACCTTC. This encodes CASSFLSTRIYGYTF.